This note documents a single T cell receptor (beta chain) sequence. Methods used by the authors: Researchers report that nucleated cell counts were estimated from reference gene primer amplification. TCRdb's table, derived via immunoSEQ multiplex PCR, lists solely in-frame clones and lacks some. V and J calls and clone size come straight from that table; D and trimming were deduced from the DNA. The sample includes approximately 260,000 clones, 80% to 95% of them seen just once. These data come from a study of blood T cell repertoires in COVID-19. Across the whole study: Samples taken during acute and convalescent COVID-19 were collected in the United States, Italy and Spain. The cDNA or gDNA used as material had been derived from T cells, B-cell-depleted T cells, or PBMCs.

Participant ages covered about 18 to 95 years across 24 US areas. CDR1 is SGHTA, CDR2 FQGTGA, per germline. The CDR3 spans 16 residues. V lost 1 base, J lost 5 bases, and 10 bases stayed unmatched. What was sequenced was PBMCs or T cells enriched from blood (not recorded which). The rearrangement links TRBV7-3 to TRBJ2-5, with TRBD2 identical over 7 bases. The sequence came from a woman younger than 35 who had recovered from COVID-19. DNA for the CDR3: TGTGCCAGCAGCTTAAATGGGGCGGGAGAGGGGGAGACCCAGTACTTC. Its translation: CASSLNGAGEGETQYF.